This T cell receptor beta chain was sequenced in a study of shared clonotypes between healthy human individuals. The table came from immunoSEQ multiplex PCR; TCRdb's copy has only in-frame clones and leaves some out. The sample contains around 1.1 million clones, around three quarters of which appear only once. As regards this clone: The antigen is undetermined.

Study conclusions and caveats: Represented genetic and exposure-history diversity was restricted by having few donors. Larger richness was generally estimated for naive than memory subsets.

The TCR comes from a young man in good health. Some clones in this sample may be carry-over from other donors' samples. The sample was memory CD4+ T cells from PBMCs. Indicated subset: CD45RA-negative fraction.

CDR3 sequence (DNA): TGTGCCAGCAGCTTGGTAGGCGGCCCGAGCGGCTACACCTTC. The encoded protein is CASSLVGGPSGYTF. The rearrangement links TRBV5-6 to TRBJ1-2; D gene ambiguous. The V end lost 0 bases, the J end lost 8 bases, and 14 bases lay between the germline ends. This CDR3 has 14 residues. Germline V gives CDR1 SGHDT, CDR2 YYEEEE.